This entry features one TCR beta chain sequence. Its specificity is unknown. The sample is drawn from a study of T-cell memory formation after mild COVID-19. The wider study: The study found TCR clusters largely donor specific. General study points: The SARS-CoV-2 specificity of second-wave clones reaching peak at day 37 remained unverified. Contracting clones, day 15 to 85, had balanced CD4/CD8, and later expanders favored CD4+.

UMIs and sample barcodes were carried by the TCR alpha and TCR beta cDNA libraries that 5'RACE produced using constant-segment primers. TCRdb independently ran MiXCR on the 5' RACE reads; one entry per CDR3 protein. The sample records a few hundred thousand distinct CDR3 sequences, around 17% being singletons. The CDR3 sequence is 12 residues long. CDR1 and CDR2 (germline): DFQATT, SNEGSKA (reference sequence). V lost 6 bases, J lost 6 bases, and 15 bases lay in between. Sequencing was performed on PBMCs or a T cell subset sorted from them (not recorded which). The clonotype comes from a man younger than 35 who had mild COVID-19 (a few samples of this study predate the infection). Cell type and time point are not known. The genes are TRBV20-1 and TRBJ2-7, with D possibly matching TRBD2 (6 bases). The CDR3 loop is CSATRDFSEQYF. The DNA for the CDR3 is TGCAGTGCCACCCGGGACTTCAGCGAGCAGTACTTC.